The 11 T cell receptor beta chains in this list originate from one sample, sequenced in a study of graft-versus-host responses after intestinal transplantation. Their specific antigens are unknown. The method was immunoSEQ multiplex PCR; TCRdb's version includes in-frame clones alone and lacks a portion of them. The data contain approximately 120,000 clones, around 90% of them singletons. The specimen was unstimulated CD4+ T cells sorted from spleen or lymph node cells, collected before intestinal transplant. The receptors here all came from a human donor who received an intestinal transplant.

The chain links TRBV11-2 to TRBJ1-5, with D possibly TRBD1 on 5 matching bases. Looked up from germline, CDR1 is SGHAT and CDR2 is FQNNGV. Deletions cut 3 bases from V and 7 bases from J, with 10 bases between. This CDR3 is built from 13 residues. This CDR3 is CASSLQRGQPQHF. The CDR3 DNA reads as TGTGCCAGCAGCTTGCAACGGGGCCAGCCCCAGCATTTT.

The J gene is TRBJ2-1, the V gene TRBV19; a weak D match, TRBD2 (6 bases). The length of the CDR3 is 18 residues. CDR1 and CDR2 from the germline V gene are LNHDA and SQIVND (reference sequence). Trimming took 2 bases from V and 1 from J, leaving 18 bases between them. CDR3 DNA sequence: TGTGCCAGTAGTATATCCCTGCCGGGGGTCGAATCCTACAATGAGCAGTTCTTC. Its protein is CASSISLPGVESYNEQFF. Looking up the rest from reference TRBV19 and TRBJ2-1 gives the full variable domain: DGGITQSPKYLFRKEGQNVTLSCEQNLNHDAMYWYRQDPGQGLRLIYYSQIVNDFQKGDIAEGYSVSREKKESFPLTVTSAQKNPTAFYLCASSISLPGVESYNEQFFGPGTRLTVL.

The chain carries TRBV19 and TRBJ1-1, with a tentative D call TRBD1 (5 bases). The CDR3 extends over 13 amino acids. Germline V CDR1 and CDR2: LNHDA, SQIVND (reference sequence). V lost 3 bases and J lost 4, with 9 bases in between. The CDR3 nucleotides are TGTGCCAGTAGTATTGGGAGGGGCACTGAAGCTTTCTTT. Protein sequence: CASSIGRGTEAFF.

This chain joins TRBV9 and TRBJ1-2; D gene ambiguous. This CDR3 is built from 13 residues. Germline V CDR1 and CDR2: SGDLS, YYNGEE. The V and J ends lost 0 bases and 4 bases respectively, with 7 bases between them. The CDR3 DNA reads as TGTGCCAGCAGCGTAGAAGGGCGCTATGGCTACACCTTC. This gives the protein CASSVEGRYGYTF.

This clone has only one observation. The V gene is TRBV19, the J gene TRBJ2-2, with 14 bases lining up with TRBD2. There are 18 residues in the CDR3. The V segment lost 6 bases and the J segment 2 bases; nucleotides outside the gene matches: 8. Germline V gene sequence: CDR1 LNHDA, CDR2 SQIVND (reference sequence). The CDR3 sequence is CASRRRGTSGGNTGELFF. CDR3 nucleotides: TGTGCCAGTAGGCGCCGTGGGACTAGCGGGGGCAACACCGGGGAGCTGTTTTTT.

The CDR3 DNA sequence: TGTGCCAGCAGCCCCGGAGGCGGGCTCAACGAGCAGTACTTC. It translates to CASSPGGGLNEQYF. This chain connects TRBV27 to TRBJ2-7, with D possibly TRBD2 on 5 matching bases. Germline values: CDR1 MNHEY, CDR2 SMNVEV (reference sequence). V was cut by 6 bases and J by 5 bases, with 17 bases left in between. This CDR3 has 14 residues.

The genes are TRBV10-2 and TRBJ1-5; D not resolved. This CDR3 has 14 residues. V gave up 0 bases and J gave up 4 bases, with 7 bases separating them. CDR1 and CDR2 from the germline V gene are WSHSY and SAAADI. CDR3 DNA sequence: TGCGCCAGCAGTGAGTCTACCCAGAATCAGCCCCAGCATTTT. Translation: CASSESTQNQPQHF.

The rearrangement joins TRBV7-8 to TRBJ2-7; 10 nucleotides line up with TRBD1. CDR1 is SGHVS and CDR2 is FQNEAQ in the germline V gene. The CDR3 totals 15 residues. The junction had 4 bases not matched to a gene; V was cut back by 3 bases and J by 2 bases. As DNA, the CDR3 is TGTGCCAGCAGCTTTGGGACAGGGGTCGCCTACGAGCAGTACTTC. Protein: CASSFGTGVAYEQYF.

The rearrangement joins TRBV18 to TRBJ1-2; maybe TRBD1 (5 bases). Germline V lookup: CDR1 KGHSH, CDR2 LQKENI. With 3 bases removed from V and 3 bases from J, the gap between germline ends came to 14 bases. CDR3 length equals 15 residues. This CDR3 reads CASSPRDGGYYGYTF. CDR3 DNA: TGTGCCAGCTCACCCCGGGACGGAGGATACTATGGCTACACCTTC.

The V and J genes are TRBV7-6 and TRBJ1-6; D is perhaps TRBD1 (6 bases). Between the trimmed V and J ends, which lost 1 base and 4 bases, there was a span of 11 bases. The germline V gene encodes CDR1 SGHVS and CDR2 FNYEAQ. The CDR3 totals 16 residues. CDR3 loop: CASSLEGTPYNSPLHF. Here the CDR3 DNA reads TGTGCCAGCAGCTTAGAAGGGACACCTTATAATTCACCCCTCCACTTT.

The CDR3 region has the DNA TGTGCCAGCAGCCAGACTAGCACCGAGCAGTACTTC. Translating gives CASSQTSTEQYF. This chain joins TRBV6-5 and TRBJ2-7; 7 nucleotides line up with TRBD2. This CDR3 is 12 amino acids long. V lost 6 bases to trimming and J lost 6 bases; unmatched junction nucleotides: 5. The germline gives CDR1 MNHEY, CDR2 SVGAGI.